This is a list of T cell receptor beta chains from one sample in a study of cytomegalovirus exposure and HLA in healthy donors. Only in-frame clones appear in the TCRdb table, and some are missing; sequencing was by immunoSEQ multiplex PCR. Its listing shows roughly 64,000 clones. The sequenced material came from PBMCs. These receptors were obtained from a woman aged 18-30 years in good health and CMV-seronegative. Each CDR3 is given with its conserved first and last residue.

v_call cdr3_aa
TRBV9 CASSVRGFTDTQYF
TRBV30 CAWSVGLAGELFF
TRBV10-1 CASSESKTGGTDTQYF
TRBV9 CASSPDRNIQYF
TRBV18 CASFARRNTEAFF
TRBV2 CASSNFRDAGGAFF
TRBV10-1 CASSRGTGSAYEQYF
TRBV19 CASSLSTGSFLLPAFF
TRBV5-4 CASSRNEGARYGYTF
TRBV10-2 CASSRPGQGSEQYF
TRBV30 CAWRLGGRREQYF
TRBV19 CASSIDGLAGAISYNEQFF
TRBV9 CASSVDTGLNSPLHF
TRBV5-1 CASSTQQGAGTDTQYF
TRBV5-1 CASSLAGQGDTEAFF
TRBV7-2 CASSFMGAQNSPLHF
TRBV18 CASSQGDSNQPQHF
TRBV4-1 CASSQDGEVGELFF
TRBV6-6 CASTTDRVSNQPQHF
TRBV9 CASNDGQAFYEQYF
TRBV5-6 CASSFPSRVHGYTF
TRBV6-5 CASSPGTANTGELFF
TRBV15 CATSELGASTDTQYF
TRBV5-1 CASSTWTPSNEQFF
TRBV7-3 CASRGRETDTQYF
TRBV4-1 CASSQDVGGGAGYGYTF
TRBV19 CASNPRGGLETQYF
TRBV29-1 CSVEAGGLYEQYF
TRBV6-1 CASKLGAPNEKLFF
TRBV30 CAWSGAVTDTQYF
TRBV6-5 CASSFSSPTGTEPQHF
TRBV5-1 CASSRGQQSTDTQYF
TRBV7-9 CASSRAPAEQYF
TRBV6-5 CASTRGNSPLHF
TRBV9 CASDLEGYTF
TRBV29-1 CSVEAHEESAYEQYF
TRBV10-1 CASSDSSGPGQETQYF
TRBV30 CAGWTTSTDTQYF
TRBV13 CASSLAELAIHRGGELFF
TRBV9 CASSLTGYTEAFF
TRBV6-5 CASTQEGGTEAFF
TRBV2 CASSGQGGDGYTF
TRBV4-2 CASSQDLWAGGPQQFF
TRBV5-6 CASRGAGGTEAFF
TRBV5-4 CASSFGQGANTEAFF
TRBV6-5 CASRITGISNYGYTF
TRBV9 CASSPRTSGAETQYF
TRBV10-2 CASSQRQGTLIYNEQFF
TRBV14 CASSQGTGTQYF
TRBV19 CASSIHSPNTEAFF
TRBV7-9 CASSTTGQGRVNIQYF
TRBV5-4 CASSFRQGGNSPLHF
TRBV15 CATSLGVNTDTQYF
TRBV4-1 CASSLLTQGPEAFF
TRBV6-1 CACGQYNEQFF